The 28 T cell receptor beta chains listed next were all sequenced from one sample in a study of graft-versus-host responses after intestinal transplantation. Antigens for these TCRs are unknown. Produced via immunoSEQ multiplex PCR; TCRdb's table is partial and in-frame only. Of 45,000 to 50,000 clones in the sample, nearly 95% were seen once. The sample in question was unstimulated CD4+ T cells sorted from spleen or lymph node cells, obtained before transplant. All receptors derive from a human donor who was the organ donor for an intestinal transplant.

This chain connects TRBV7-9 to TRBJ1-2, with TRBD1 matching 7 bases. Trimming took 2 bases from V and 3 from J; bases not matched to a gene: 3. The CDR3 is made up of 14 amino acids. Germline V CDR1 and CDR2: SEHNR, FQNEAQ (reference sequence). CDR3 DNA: TGTGCCAGCAGCTTAACAGGGGCCCACTATGGCTACACCTTC. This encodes CASSLTGAHYGYTF.

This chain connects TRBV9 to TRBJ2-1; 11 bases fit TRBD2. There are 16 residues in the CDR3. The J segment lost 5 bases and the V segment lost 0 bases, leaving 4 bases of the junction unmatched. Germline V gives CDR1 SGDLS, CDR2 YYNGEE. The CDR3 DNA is TGTGCCAGCAGCGTAGGGGCTAGCGGGAGGCACAATGAGCAGTTCTTC. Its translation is CASSVGASGRHNEQFF.

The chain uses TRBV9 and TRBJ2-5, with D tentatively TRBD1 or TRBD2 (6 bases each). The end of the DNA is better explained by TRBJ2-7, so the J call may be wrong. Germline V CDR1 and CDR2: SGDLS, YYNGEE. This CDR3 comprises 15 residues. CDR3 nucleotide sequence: TGTGCCAGCAGCGTAGAGGGGGGCGACACCTACGAGCAGTACTTC. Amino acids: CASSVEGGDTYEQYF.

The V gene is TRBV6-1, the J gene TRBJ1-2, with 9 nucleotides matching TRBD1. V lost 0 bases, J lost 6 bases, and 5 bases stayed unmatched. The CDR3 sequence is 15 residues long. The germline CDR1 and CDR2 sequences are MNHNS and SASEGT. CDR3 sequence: CASSEATGGADGYTF. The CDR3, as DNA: TGTGCCAGCAGTGAAGCCACAGGGGGCGCGGATGGCTACACCTTC.

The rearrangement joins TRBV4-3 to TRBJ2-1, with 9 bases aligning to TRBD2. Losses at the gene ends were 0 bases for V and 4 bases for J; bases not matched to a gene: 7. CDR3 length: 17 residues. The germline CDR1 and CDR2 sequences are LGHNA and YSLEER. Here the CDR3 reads CASSQEPGLAFYNEQFF. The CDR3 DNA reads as TGCGCCAGCAGCCAAGAGCCTGGACTAGCGTTTTACAATGAGCAGTTCTTC.

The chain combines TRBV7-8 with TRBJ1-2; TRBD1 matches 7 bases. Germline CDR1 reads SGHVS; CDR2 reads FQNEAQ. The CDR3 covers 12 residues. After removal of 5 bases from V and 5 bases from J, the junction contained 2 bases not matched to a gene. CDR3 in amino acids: CASSVQGYGYTF. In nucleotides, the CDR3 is TGTGCCAGCAGCGTACAGGGGTATGGCTACACCTTC. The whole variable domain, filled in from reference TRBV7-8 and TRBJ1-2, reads GAGVSQSPRYKVAKRGQDVALRCDPISGHVSLFWYQQALGQGPEFLTYFQNEAQLDKSGLPSDRFFAERPEGSVSTLKIQRTQQEDSAVYLCASSVQGYGYTFGSGTRLTVV.

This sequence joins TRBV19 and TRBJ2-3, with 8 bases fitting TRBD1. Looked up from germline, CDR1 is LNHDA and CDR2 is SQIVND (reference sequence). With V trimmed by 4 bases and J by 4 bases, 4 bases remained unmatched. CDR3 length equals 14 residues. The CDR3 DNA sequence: TGTGCCAGTAGTACTGGGACAGGTGCAGATACGCAGTATTTT. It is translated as CASSTGTGADTQYF.

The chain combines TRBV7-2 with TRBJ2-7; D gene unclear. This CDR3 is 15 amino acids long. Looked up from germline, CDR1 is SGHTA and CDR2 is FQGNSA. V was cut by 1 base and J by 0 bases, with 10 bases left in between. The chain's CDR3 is CASSLGATPSYEQYF. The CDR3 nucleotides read TGTGCCAGCAGCTTAGGAGCCACGCCCTCCTACGAGCAGTACTTC.

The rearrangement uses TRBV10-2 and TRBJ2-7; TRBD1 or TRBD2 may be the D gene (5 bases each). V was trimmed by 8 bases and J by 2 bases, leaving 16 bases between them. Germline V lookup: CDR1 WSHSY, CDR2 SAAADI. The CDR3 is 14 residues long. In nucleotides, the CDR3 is TGCGCCAGCTCTGGCCGGGACGTTCCCTACGAGCAGTACTTC. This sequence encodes CASSGRDVPYEQYF.

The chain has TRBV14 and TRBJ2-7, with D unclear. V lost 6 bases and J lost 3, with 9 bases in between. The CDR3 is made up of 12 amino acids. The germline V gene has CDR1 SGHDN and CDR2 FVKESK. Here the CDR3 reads CASSLYGYEQYF. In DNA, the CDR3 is TGTGCCAGCAGTCTCTACGGCTACGAGCAGTACTTC.

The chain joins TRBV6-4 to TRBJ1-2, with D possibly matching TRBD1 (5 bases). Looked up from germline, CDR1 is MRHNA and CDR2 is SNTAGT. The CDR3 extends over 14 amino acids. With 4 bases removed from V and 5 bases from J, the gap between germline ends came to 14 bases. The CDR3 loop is CASSVANQGYGYTF. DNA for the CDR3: TGTGCCAGCAGTGTCGCAAATCAGGGTTATGGCTACACCTTC.

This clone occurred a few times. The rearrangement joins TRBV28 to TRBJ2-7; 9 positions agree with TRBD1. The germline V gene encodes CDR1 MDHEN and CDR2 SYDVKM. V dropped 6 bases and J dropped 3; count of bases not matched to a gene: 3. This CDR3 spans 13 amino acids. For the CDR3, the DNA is TGTGCCAGCAGCGGGACAGGGCGCTACGAGCAGTACTTC. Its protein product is CASSGTGRYEQYF.

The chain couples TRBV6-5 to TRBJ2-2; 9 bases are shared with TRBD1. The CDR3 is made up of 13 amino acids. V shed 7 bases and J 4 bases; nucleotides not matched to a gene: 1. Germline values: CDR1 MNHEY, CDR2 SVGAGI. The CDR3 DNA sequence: TGTGCCAGCAAGACAGGGGGCACCGGGGAGCTGTTTTTT. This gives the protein CASKTGGTGELFF.

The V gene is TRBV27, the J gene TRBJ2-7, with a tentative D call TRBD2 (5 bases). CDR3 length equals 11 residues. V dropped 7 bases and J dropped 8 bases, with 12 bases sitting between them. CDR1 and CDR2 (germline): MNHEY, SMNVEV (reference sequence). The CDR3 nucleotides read TGTGCCAGCACCTCCCTCGGGAAGCAGTACTTC. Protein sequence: CASTSLGKQYF.

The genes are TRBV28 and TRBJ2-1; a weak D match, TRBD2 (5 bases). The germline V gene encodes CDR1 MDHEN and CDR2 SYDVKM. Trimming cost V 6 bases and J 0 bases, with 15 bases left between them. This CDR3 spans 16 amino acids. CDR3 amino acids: CASRPEGAFSYNEQFF. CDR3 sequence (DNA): TGTGCCAGCAGACCAGAGGGAGCCTTCTCCTACAATGAGCAGTTCTTC.

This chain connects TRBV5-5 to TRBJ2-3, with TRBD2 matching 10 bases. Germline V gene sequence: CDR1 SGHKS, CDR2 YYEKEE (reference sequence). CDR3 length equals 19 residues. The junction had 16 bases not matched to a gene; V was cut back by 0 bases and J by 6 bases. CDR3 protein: CASSLDPAGGAQPLDTQYF. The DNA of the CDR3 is TGTGCCAGCAGCTTGGATCCAGCGGGAGGGGCACAACCCTTGGATACGCAGTATTTT.

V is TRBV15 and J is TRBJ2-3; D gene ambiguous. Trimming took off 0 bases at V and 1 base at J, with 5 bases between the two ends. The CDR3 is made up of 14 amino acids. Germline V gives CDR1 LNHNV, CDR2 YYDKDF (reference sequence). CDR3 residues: CATSRDPGTDTQYF. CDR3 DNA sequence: TGTGCCACCAGCAGAGATCCTGGCACAGATACGCAGTATTTT.

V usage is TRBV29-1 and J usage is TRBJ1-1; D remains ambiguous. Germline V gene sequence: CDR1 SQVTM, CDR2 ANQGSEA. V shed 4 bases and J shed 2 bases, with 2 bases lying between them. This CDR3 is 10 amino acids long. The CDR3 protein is CSVANTEAFF. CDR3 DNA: TGCAGCGTTGCCAACACTGAAGCTTTCTTT.

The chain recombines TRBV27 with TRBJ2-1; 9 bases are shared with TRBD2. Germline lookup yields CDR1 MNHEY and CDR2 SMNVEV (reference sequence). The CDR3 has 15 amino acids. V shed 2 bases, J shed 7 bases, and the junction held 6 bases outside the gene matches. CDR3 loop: CASSLAGGPSNEQFF. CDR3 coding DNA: TGTGCCAGCAGTTTAGCGGGAGGGCCCTCGAATGAGCAGTTCTTC.

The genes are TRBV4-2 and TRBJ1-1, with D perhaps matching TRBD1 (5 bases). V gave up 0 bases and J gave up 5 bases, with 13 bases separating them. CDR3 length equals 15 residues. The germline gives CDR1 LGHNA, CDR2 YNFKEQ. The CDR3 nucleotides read TGTGCCAGCAGCCAAGACAGGGAAAGGGTGACTGAAGCTTTCTTT. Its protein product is CASSQDRERVTEAFF.

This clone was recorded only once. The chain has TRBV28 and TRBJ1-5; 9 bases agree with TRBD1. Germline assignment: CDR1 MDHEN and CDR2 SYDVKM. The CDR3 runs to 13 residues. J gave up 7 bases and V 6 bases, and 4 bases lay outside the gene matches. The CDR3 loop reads CASRDRGGQPQHF. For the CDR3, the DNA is TGTGCCAGCAGGGACAGGGGAGGCCAGCCCCAGCATTTT.

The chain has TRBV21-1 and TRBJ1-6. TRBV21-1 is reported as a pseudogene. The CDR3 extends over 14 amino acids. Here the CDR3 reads CASSNQGEDSPLHF. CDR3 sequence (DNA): TGTGCCAGCAGCAACCAGGGAGAAGATTCACCCCTCCACTTT.

CDR3 sequence (DNA): TGTGCCAGCAGCTTGTCCCTGAGCACAGATACGCAGTATTTT. It specifies CASSLSLSTDTQYF. V is TRBV11-3 and J is TRBJ2-3; no reliable D call. CDR1 is SGHNT, CDR2 YENEEA, per germline. There are 14 residues in the CDR3. V lost 3 bases, J lost 0 bases, and 7 bases lay in between.

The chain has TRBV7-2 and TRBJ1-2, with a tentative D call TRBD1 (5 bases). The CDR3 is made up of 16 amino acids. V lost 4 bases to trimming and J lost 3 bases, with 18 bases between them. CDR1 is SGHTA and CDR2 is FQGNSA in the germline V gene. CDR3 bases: TGTGCCAGCAGCTCGACTAGGGGCGGACGAGACTATGGCTACACCTTC. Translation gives CASSSTRGGRDYGYTF.

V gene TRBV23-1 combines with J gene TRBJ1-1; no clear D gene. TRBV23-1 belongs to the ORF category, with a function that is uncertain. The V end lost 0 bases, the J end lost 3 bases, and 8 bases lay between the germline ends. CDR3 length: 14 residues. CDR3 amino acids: CASSQSALDTEAFF. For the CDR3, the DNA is TGCGCCAGCAGTCAATCGGCCCTTGACACTGAAGCTTTCTTT.

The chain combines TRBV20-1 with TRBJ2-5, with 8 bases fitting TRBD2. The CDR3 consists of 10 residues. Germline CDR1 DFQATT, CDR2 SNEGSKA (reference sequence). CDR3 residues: CRSGSETQYF. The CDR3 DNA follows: TGCAGGAGCGGGAGCGAGACCCAGTACTTC.

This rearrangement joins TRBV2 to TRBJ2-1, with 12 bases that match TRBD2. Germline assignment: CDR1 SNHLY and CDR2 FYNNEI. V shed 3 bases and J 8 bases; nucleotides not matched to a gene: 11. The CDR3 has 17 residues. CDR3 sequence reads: CASSELPLAGGPYEQFF. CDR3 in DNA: TGTGCCAGCAGTGAGCTTCCTCTAGCGGGAGGGCCTTATGAGCAGTTCTTC.

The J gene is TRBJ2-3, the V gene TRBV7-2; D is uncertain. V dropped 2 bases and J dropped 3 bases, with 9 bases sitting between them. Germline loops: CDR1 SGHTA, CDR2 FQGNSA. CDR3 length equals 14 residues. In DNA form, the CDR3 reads TGTGCCAGCAGCTTAAGTGTCATTACAGATACGCAGTATTTT. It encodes CASSLSVITDTQYF.